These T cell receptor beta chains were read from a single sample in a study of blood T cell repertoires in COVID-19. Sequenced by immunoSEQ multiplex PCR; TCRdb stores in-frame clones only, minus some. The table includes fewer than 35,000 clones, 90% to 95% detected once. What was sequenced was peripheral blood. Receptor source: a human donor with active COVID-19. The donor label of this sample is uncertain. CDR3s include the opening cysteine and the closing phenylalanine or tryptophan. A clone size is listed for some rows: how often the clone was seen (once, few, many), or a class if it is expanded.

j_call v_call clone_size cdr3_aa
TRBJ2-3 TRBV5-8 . CASSLRQGSTDTQYF
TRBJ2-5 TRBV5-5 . CASSSPRGAGGQETQYF
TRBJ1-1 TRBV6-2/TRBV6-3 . CASSYKVDRMNTEAFF
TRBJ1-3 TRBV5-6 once CASSLRSGNTIYF
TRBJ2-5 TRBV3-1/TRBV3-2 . CASSRAGSYQETQYF
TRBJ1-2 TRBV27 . CASRRPGQGDYGYTF
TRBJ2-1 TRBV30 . CAWSGARGPLLNEQFF
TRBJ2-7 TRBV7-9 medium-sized CASSPSGLLYEQYF
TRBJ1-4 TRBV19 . CASSRDRGNEKLFF
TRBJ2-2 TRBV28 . CASSLDITSGSNTGELFF
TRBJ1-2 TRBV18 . CASSPRDRGSYGYTF
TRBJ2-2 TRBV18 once CASSPDRGGQRFGELFF
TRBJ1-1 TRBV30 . CAWTSGGQRPFF
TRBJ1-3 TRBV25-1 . CASSPPGVGNTIYF
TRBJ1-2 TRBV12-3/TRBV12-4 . CASRKQENYGYTF
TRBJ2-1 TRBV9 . CASNRLAGVSNEQFF
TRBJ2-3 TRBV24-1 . CATSRTGDLDTQYF
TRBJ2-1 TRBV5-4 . CASSLQVTNNEQFF